The source of this T cell receptor beta chain is a study of blood T cells in healthy people across ages. Next came a second PCR, run for about 6 to 12 cycles, which used a sample-barcoded 5' primer along with a J-beta primer mix. A single record per CDR3 protein comes from TCRdb applying MiXCR to the 5' RACE reads. The data contain 890,000 or so distinct CDR3 sequences, 62% of them singletons. Germline V gene sequence: CDR1 SGHTA, CDR2 FQGNSA. There are 16 residues in the CDR3. V was pared by 4 bases and J by 4 bases, with 14 bases between. This clonotype originated in a man between 25 and 39 years old in good health. The source material was blood. The genes are TRBV7-2 and TRBJ1-6, with D tentatively TRBD1 (5 bases). CDR3 in DNA: TGTGCCAGCAGCTCAATGGGGACTGCTTATAATTCACCCCTCCACTTT. It specifies CASSSMGTAYNSPLHF.